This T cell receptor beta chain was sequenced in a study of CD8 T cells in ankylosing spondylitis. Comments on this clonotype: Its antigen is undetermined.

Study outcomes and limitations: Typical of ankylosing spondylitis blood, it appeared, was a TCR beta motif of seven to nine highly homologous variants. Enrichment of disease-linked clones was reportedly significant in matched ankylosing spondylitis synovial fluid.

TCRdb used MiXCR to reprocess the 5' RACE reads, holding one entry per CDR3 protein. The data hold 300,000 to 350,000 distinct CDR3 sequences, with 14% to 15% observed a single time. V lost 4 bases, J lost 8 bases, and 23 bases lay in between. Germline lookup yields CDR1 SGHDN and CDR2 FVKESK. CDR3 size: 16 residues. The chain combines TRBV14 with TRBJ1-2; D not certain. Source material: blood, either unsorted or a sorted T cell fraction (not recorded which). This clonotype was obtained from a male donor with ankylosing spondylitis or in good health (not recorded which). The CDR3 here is CASSRSTRRAAQGYTF. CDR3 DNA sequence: TGTGCCAGCAGCCGTAGCACCCGGAGAGCCGCGCAGGGCTACACCTTC. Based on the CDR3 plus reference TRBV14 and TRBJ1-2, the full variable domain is EAGVTQFPSHSVIEKGQTVTLRCDPISGHDNLYWYRRVMGKEIKFLLHFVKESKQDESGMPNNRFLAERTGGTYSTLKVQPAELEDSGVYFCASSRSTRRAAQGYTFGSGTRLTVV.